This note documents a single TCR beta chain sequence. Its target antigen remains unknown. There are no base qualities to consult, and no much larger clone falls within one base. Collaborating institutions collected whole blood in K2EDTA tubes following their own protocols. For TCRbeta analysis, collaborators shipped samples as frozen whole blood, isolated PBMCs, or DNA extracted from either of those sample types. The sample originates from a study of blood T cell repertoires in COVID-19 (dated by TCRdb to the early 2020s). Looking at the study overall: The collaborator samples originated in the United States, Italy and Spain and spanned the acute and convalescent phases of COVID-19. Subjects who had been exposed to COVID-19, were actively infected with it, or had recovered from it provided the deeply sampled blood TCRbeta repertoires that made up the dataset. Samples were obtained from the ongoing ImmuneRACE study (first 160 participants) and from 950 to 1,500 subjects provided by 6 global collaborators. HLA class I and class II types, where available, came from metadata supplied by the sample provider rather than from assay-based typing. The material from the prospective study consisted of cDNA or gDNA derived from T cells, B-cell-depleted T cells, or PBMCs. A de-identified subject ID, COVID-19 status, age in years and sex were almost always included in the sample metadata. The repertoires were made available in a free public database intended to serve as a resource for research on the immune response to SARS-CoV-2.

The paper's findings and limits, for the study overall: How much clinical and demographic metadata was included differed by source and by participant, and the metadata was provided uncurated.

The trim is 4 bases for V and 1 base for J, with a gap of 13 bases between the germline ends. The germline V gene provides CDR1 SGHTA and CDR2 FQGNSA. Measured from the cysteine to the phenylalanine, the CDR3 is 15 residues long. Only the CDR3 DNA stays, 45 bases, in frame from base 1. TCRbeta CDR3 regions were amplified from genomic DNA by means of the immunoSEQ Assay, a bias-controlled multiplex PCR. Regarding the original processing steps: Within the assay, amplification of reference gene primers was used to estimate how many nucleated cells each sample contained. To quantify the absolute abundance of each unique TCRbeta CDR3 rearrangement, sequence reads were collapsed and filtered. For each sample, productive Simpson clonality was calculated by taking the square root of Simpson's diversity index across productive rearrangements. Drawn from immuneACCESS, this table holds only the in-frame rearrangements with V and J called that TCRdb kept. Clones are partly lost; checked studies trace under half to an unresolved V gene and leave the rest unexplained. D and trimming come from the DNA, and the V and J calls and clone size come from that table. Across this sample there are around 210,000 clones, with about 86% seen only once. The ten largest clones capture 0.7% to 0.8% of the sample.

The rearranged chain carries TRBV7-2 and TRBJ2-5; a tentative D call is TRBD2 (5 bases match). The sequencing sample was made of peripheral blood. This TCR came from a woman in her seventies with acute or convalescent COVID-19. The nucleotide sequence reads TGTGCCAGCAGCTACTCTTTTGGACTCCAAGAGACCCAGTACTTC. Translated, it gives CASSYSFGLQETQYF. When the CDR3 is completed using the reference TRBV7-2 and TRBJ2-5 genes on either side, the full variable domain is GAGVSQSPSNKVTEKGKDVELRCDPISGHTALYWYRQSLGQGLEFLIYFQGNSAPDKSGLPSDRFSAERTGGSVSTLTIQRTQQEDSAVYLCASSYSFGLQETQYFGPGTRLLVL.